This TCR beta chain stems from a study of CD8 T cells in ankylosing spondylitis. Points from the study as a whole: Matched ankylosing spondylitis synovial fluid reportedly contained a significantly enriched population of disease-linked clones. Ankylosing spondylitis blood appeared to be characterized by a TCR beta motif of about eight highly homologous variants. Earlier work had already found some motif variants in reactive arthritis synovial fluid and blood. Researchers report that disease-linked clones proved CD8+ and relatively rare in peripheral blood.

Germline lookup yields CDR1 SGHRS and CDR2 YFSETQ. CDR3 size: 14 residues. Trimming cost V 7 bases and J 0 bases, with 12 bases left between them. This clonotype came up many times. What it binds is unknown. Quantitative 5'-RACE with molecular barcodes produced the TCR beta libraries. A single record per CDR3 protein comes from TCRdb applying MiXCR to the 5' RACE reads. Among more than 400,000 distinct CDR3 sequences, about 5.7% were seen once, and the ten largest hold under 4.5%. This TCR was sampled from a male donor with ankylosing spondylitis. The chain combines TRBV5-1 with TRBJ2-3, with D tentatively TRBD1 (6 bases). The sample taken for sequencing was blood, either unsorted or a sorted T cell fraction (not recorded which). As DNA, the CDR3 is TGCGCCAGCTGTTTCGGACAGAGCACAGATACGCAGTATTTT. Amino acid sequence: CASCFGQSTDTQYF.